This T cell receptor (beta chain) emerged from a study of lymphopenia after photon versus proton radiotherapy. The data were produced by immunoSEQ multiplex PCR, yet TCRdb's version contains in-frame clones alone and is incomplete. The data show 55,000 to 70,000 clones, roughly 88% seen once. To note about this clone: The antigen remains unidentified.

Study-wide findings and caveats: After the lymphocyte nadir, photon-treated repertoires showed oligoclonal expansion, especially of CD8+ Temra cells. Authors raise, but do not show, better survival with proton therapy. Under photons, naive T cells and diversity fell while effector/memory populations rose.

Trimming left V 0 bases short and J 0 bases short, with 12 bases between. The CDR3 has 17 amino acids. The germline V gene has CDR1 LNHNV and CDR2 YYDKDF (reference sequence). This clonotype was obtained from a woman aged 70-85 years with pancreatic cancer. The chain uses TRBV15 and TRBJ2-1; a weak D match, TRBD1 (5 bases). The specimen comprised peripheral blood, sampled from a patient treated with photon-based radiotherapy. CDR3 in amino acids: CATSRDAGASSYNEQFF. DNA of the CDR3: TGTGCCACCAGCAGAGATGCTGGGGCGAGCTCCTACAATGAGCAGTTCTTC.